This TCR beta chain was documented in a study of T cells in Graves' hyperthyroidism and ophthalmopathy. Amplified TCR beta CDR3 regions came from RNA transcripts. The HTBI primer set drove a first-round RT-PCR of the TCR CDR3. MiXCR, applied by TCRdb to the multiplex PCR reads, yields one record per CDR3 protein. This table has 350,000 to 400,000 distinct CDR3 sequences, roughly 20% appearing once. Study-level findings and limits: Most thyroid-expanded clonotypes above 0.001 were also found in blood.

This clonotype was recorded many times. What it recognizes is unknown. CDR1 is LGHDT, CDR2 YNNKEL, per germline (reference sequence). The CDR3 has 14 residues. Germline trimming cut 3 bases from V and 7 bases from J; bases unmatched to any gene: 8. The sequenced sample consisted of blood. This TCR came from a man younger than 35 with Graves' ophthalmopathy. The J gene is TRBJ1-2, the V gene TRBV3-1; 7 bases fit TRBD1. This CDR3 is CASSQSTGSSGYTF. The CDR3 DNA sequence: TGTGCCAGCAGCCAGTCGACAGGGAGTTCTGGCTACACCTTC.